This TCR beta chain was captured by sequencing in a study of radiotherapy plus CTLA-4 blockade in lung cancer. Study-level background: Disease control reached approximately 30%, with objective responses in over 15%. Overall study results and limits: Radiotherapy with ipilimumab was followed by blood expansion of tumor-derived clones.

For this clone: What it binds is unknown.

Looked up from germline, CDR1 is SGHAT and CDR2 is FQNNGV. The J segment lost 2 bases and the V segment lost 4 bases, leaving 0 bases of the junction unmatched. CDR3 length: 14 amino acids. People whose metastatic non-small-cell lung cancer was chemo-refractory got focal radiation along with CTLA-4 blockade by ipilimumab. Sequencing was performed with immunoSEQ multiplex PCR; in TCRdb, only in-frame clones are kept and a portion is missing. The sample contains roughly 110,000 clones, 85% to 90% of which appear only once. The chain employs TRBV11-2 and TRBJ2-5; 11 bases map to TRBD2. The TCR comes from a human donor with non-small cell lung cancer that progressed on radiotherapy plus ipilimumab. Some clones in this sample may be carry-over from other donors' samples. Sample: peripheral blood, taken from a patient treated with radiotherapy plus ipilimumab. CDR3 sequence reads: CASSSSGRQETQYF. The CDR3 coding sequence is TGTGCCAGCAGCTCTAGCGGGAGGCAAGAGACCCAGTACTTC.